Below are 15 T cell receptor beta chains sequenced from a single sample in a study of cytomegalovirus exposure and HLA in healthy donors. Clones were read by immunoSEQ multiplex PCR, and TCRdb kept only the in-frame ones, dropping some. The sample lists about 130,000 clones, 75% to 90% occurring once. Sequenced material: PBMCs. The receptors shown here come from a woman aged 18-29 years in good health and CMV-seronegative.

CDR3 DNA sequence: TGTGCCAGCAGCTCAACAGGGTACTATGGCTACACCTTC. The encoded protein is CASSSTGYYGYTF. The J gene is TRBJ1-2, the V gene TRBV28, with a possible D match to TRBD1 (6 bases). CDR1 and CDR2 from the germline V gene are MDHEN and SYDVKM. This CDR3 is 13 amino acids long. V was cut by 6 bases and J by 3 bases, with 11 bases left in between.

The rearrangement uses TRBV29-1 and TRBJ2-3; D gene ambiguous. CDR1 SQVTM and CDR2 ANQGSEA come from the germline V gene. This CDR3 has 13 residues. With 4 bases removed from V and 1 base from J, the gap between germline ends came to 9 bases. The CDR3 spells CSVAPSGTDTQYF. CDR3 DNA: TGCAGCGTTGCTCCGTCCGGCACAGATACGCAGTATTTT.

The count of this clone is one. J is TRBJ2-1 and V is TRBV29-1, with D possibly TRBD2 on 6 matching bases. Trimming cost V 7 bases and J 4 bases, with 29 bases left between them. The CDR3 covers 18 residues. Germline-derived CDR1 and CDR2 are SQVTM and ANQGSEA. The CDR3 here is CSGETSEAFRAPYNEQFF. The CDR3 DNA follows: TGCAGCGGGGAGACTAGTGAAGCTTTTCGGGCACCTTACAATGAGCAGTTCTTC.

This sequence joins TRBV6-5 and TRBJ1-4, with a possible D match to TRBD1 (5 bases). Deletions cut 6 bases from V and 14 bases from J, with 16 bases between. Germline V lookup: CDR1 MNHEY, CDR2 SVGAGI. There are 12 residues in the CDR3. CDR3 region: CASSPGGSGLFF. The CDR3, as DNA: TGTGCCAGCAGCCCGGGGGGGTCCGGTCTGTTTTTT.

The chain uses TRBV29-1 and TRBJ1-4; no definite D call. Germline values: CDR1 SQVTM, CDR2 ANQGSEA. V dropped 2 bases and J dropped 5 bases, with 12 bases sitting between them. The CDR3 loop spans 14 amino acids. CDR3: CSVELAPGNEKLFF. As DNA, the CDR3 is TGCAGCGTTGAATTAGCACCCGGAAATGAAAAACTGTTTTTT.

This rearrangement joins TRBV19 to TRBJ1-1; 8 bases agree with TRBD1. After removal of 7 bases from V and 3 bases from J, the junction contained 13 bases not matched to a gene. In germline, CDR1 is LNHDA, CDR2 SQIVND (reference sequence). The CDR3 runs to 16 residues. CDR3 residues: CASKFLRTGLDTEAFF. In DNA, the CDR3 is TGTGCCAGTAAGTTTCTCAGGACAGGGTTGGACACTGAAGCTTTCTTT.

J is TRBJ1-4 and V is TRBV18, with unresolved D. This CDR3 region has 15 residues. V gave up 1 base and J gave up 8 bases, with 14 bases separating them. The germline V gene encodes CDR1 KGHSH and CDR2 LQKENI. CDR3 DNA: TGTGCCAGCTCACCACTCGCTGGGGAGGGAGAAAAACTGTTTTTT. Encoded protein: CASSPLAGEGEKLFF.

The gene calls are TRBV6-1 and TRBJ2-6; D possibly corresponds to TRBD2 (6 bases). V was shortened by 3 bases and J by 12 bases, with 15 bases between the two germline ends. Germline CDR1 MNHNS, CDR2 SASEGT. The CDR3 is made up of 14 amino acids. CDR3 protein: CASSETAGPVVLTF. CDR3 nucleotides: TGTGCCAGCAGTGAGACAGCGGGCCCCGTCGTCCTGACTTTC.

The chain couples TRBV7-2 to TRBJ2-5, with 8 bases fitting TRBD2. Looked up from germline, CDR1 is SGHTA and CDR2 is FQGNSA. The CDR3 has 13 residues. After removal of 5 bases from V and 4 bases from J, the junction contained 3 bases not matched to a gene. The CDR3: CASSGRGGETQYF. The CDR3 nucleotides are TGTGCCAGCAGCGGACGGGGGGGAGAGACCCAGTACTTC. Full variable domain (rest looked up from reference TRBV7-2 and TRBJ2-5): GAGVSQSPSNKVTEKGKDVELRCDPISGHTALYWYRQSLGQGLEFLIYFQGNSAPDKSGLPSDRFSAERTGGSVSTLTIQRTQQEDSAVYLCASSGRGGETQYFGPGTRLLVL.

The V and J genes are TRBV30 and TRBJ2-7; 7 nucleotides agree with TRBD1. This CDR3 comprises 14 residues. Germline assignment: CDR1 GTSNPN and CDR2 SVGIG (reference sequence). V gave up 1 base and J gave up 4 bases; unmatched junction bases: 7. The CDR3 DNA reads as TGTGCCTGGAGTGGCACCGGGACAGAATACGAGCAGTACTTC. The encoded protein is CAWSGTGTEYEQYF.

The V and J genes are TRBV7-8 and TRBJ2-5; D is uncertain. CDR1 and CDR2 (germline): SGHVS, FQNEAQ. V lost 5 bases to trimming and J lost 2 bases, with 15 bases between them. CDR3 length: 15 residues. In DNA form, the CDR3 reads TGTGCCAGCAGCGTAGAAAGAGAGGATCAAGAGACCCAGTACTTC. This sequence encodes CASSVEREDQETQYF.

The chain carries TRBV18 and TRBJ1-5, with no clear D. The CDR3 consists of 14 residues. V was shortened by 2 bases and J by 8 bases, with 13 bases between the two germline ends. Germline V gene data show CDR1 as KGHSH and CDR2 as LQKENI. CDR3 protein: CASSPNADVKPQHF. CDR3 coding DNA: TGTGCCAGCTCACCAAATGCAGATGTTAAGCCCCAGCATTTT.

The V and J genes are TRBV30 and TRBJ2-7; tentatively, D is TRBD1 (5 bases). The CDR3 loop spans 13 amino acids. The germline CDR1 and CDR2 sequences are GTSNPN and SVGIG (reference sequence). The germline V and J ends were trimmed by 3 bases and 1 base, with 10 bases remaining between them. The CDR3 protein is CAWRDQGSYEQYF. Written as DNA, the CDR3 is TGTGCCTGGAGAGACCAGGGTTCCTACGAGCAGTACTTC.

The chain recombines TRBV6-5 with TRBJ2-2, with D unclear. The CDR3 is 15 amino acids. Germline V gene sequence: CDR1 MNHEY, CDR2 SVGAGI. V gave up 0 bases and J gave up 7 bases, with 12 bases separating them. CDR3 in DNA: TGTGCCAGCAGTTACTCGGGCCCACCGGACGGGGAGCTGTTTTTT. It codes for CASSYSGPPDGELFF.

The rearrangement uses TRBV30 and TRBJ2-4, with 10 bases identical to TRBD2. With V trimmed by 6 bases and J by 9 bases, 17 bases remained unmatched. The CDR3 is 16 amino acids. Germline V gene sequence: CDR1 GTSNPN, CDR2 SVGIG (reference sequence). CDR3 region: CACSGTSESWGSIQYF. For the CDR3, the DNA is TGTGCCTGCTCCGGGACTAGCGAATCATGGGGAAGCATTCAGTACTTC. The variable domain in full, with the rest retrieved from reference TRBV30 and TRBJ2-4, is SQTIHQWPATLVQPVGSPLSLECTVEGTSNPNLYWYRQAAGRGLQLLFYSVGIGQISSEVPQNLSASRPQDRQFILSSKKLLLSDSGFYLCACSGTSESWGSIQYFGAGTRLSVL.